These 26 T cell receptor beta chains share one sample of origin, sequenced in a study of blood T cell repertoires in COVID-19. Data came from immunoSEQ multiplex PCR; TCRdb stores just in-frame clones and leaves some out. Among under 250,000 clones listed, under 90% were seen once. Sequences were obtained from peripheral blood. The source of these receptors is a man aged 55-75 years who had recovered from COVID-19.

The rearrangement joins TRBV6-6 to TRBJ1-3, with D possibly matching TRBD1 (5 bases). The germline CDR1 and CDR2 sequences are MNHNY and SVGAGI (reference sequence). The CDR3 is 14 amino acids. Trimming took 6 bases from V and 2 from J, leaving 11 bases between them. The CDR3 DNA reads as TGTGCCAGCAGGACCCCCAGGGCTGGAAACACCATATATTTT. Its translation: CASRTPRAGNTIYF.

About this clone itself: Different DNA sequences within this sample yield the same CDR3. The rearrangement uses TRBV11-3 and TRBJ2-2, with 8 positions matching TRBD2. Germline loops: CDR1 SGHNT, CDR2 YENEEA. Losses at the gene ends were 4 bases for V and 2 bases for J; bases not matched to a gene: 6. This CDR3 comprises 16 residues. CDR3 protein: CASSWKRGQNTGELFF. CDR3 DNA sequence: TGTGCCAGCAGCTGGAAGCGGGGGCAAAACACCGGGGAGCTGTTTTTT.

This chain connects TRBV19 to TRBJ2-4; no firm D call. Germline V gives CDR1 LNHDA, CDR2 SQIVND (reference sequence). Trimming removed 5 bases from V and 1 base from J, with 12 bases in between. The CDR3 consists of 15 residues. In nucleotides, the CDR3 is TGTGCCAGTAGTCGCACCTACGCGGCCAAAAACATTCAGTACTTC. Protein: CASSRTYAAKNIQYF.

The rearrangement links TRBV6-5 to TRBJ2-6; D ambiguous. Germline lookup yields CDR1 MNHEY and CDR2 SVGAGI. V was shortened by 8 bases and J by 4 bases, with 9 bases between the two germline ends. The CDR3 extends over 13 amino acids. Written as DNA, the CDR3 is TGTGCCAGCTCCCGGTCGGGGGCCAACGTCCTGACTTTC. Translated: CASSRSGANVLTF.

This chain joins TRBV30 and TRBJ2-7, with D tentatively TRBD2 (6 bases). The CDR3 is 12 amino acids. V was trimmed by 4 bases and J by 4 bases, leaving 11 bases between them. CDR1 is GTSNPN, CDR2 SVGIG, per germline (reference sequence). The CDR3 here is CAWNRRGYEQYF. The CDR3 DNA is TGTGCCTGGAACCGACGGGGGTACGAGCAGTACTTC. Filled out from reference TRBV30 and TRBJ2-7, the complete variable domain reads SQTIHQWPATLVQPVGSPLSLECTVEGTSNPNLYWYRQAAGRGLQLLFYSVGIGQISSEVPQNLSASRPQDRQFILSSKKLLLSDSGFYLCAWNRRGYEQYFGPGTRLTVT.

This clone came up once. The rearrangement links TRBV15 to TRBJ2-5; weak D call: TRBD1 (5 bases). Germline V lookup: CDR1 LNHNV, CDR2 YYDKDF (reference sequence). V was cut by 3 bases and J by 4 bases, with 12 bases left in between. This CDR3 comprises 14 residues. Here the CDR3 DNA reads TGTGCCACCAGCAGCCTACAGGAGAGAGAGACCCAGTACTTC. Amino acids: CATSSLQERETQYF.

This chain joins TRBV19 and TRBJ2-2; 9 bases map to TRBD1. This CDR3 has 14 amino acids. Per the germline V gene, CDR1 is LNHDA and CDR2 is SQIVND (reference sequence). J lost 4 bases, V lost 5 bases, and 2 bases had no gene match. The DNA for the CDR3 is TGTGCCAGTAGTTGGGACAGGGCCACCGGGGAGCTGTTTTTT. Protein: CASSWDRATGELFF.

V and J are TRBV19 and TRBJ1-1, with a weak D call TRBD1 (6 bases). Looked up from germline, CDR1 is LNHDA and CDR2 is SQIVND (reference sequence). The CDR3 runs 14 residues. V lost 6 bases to trimming and J lost 0 bases, with 11 bases between them. The CDR3: CASRWGGMNTEAFF. CDR3 nucleotide sequence: TGTGCCAGTAGATGGGGGGGCATGAACACTGAAGCTTTCTTT. Full variable domain (rest looked up from reference TRBV19 and TRBJ1-1): DGGITQSPKYLFRKEGQNVTLSCEQNLNHDAMYWYRQDPGQGLRLIYYSQIVNDFQKGDIAEGYSVSREKKESFPLTVTSAQKNPTAFYLCASRWGGMNTEAFFGQGTRLTVV.

V and J are TRBV5-1 and TRBJ2-5; D might be TRBD2 (6 bases). V lost 4 bases, J lost 4 bases, and 11 bases lay in between. Germline V gene lookup returns CDR1 SGHRS and CDR2 YFSETQ. CDR3 length: 13 amino acids. CDR3 in amino acids: CASSPGVAETQYF. As DNA, the CDR3 is TGCGCCAGCAGCCCGGGGGTGGCAGAGACCCAGTACTTC.

The chain employs TRBV4-1 and TRBJ2-3; a possible D gene is TRBD1 (5 bases). The germline gives CDR1 MGHRA, CDR2 YSYEKL. The V end was cut by 0 bases, the J end by 9 bases, with 16 bases between. This CDR3 has 15 amino acids. The CDR3, as DNA: TGCGCCAGCAGCCAAGACGGGCTAGGGGCAATAACGCAGTATTTT. Residues: CASSQDGLGAITQYF.

This clone was found a few times. CDR3 sequence (DNA): TGTGCCAGCAGCCAAGATGCCGGTTTTGAAGCTTTCTTT. This codes for CASSQDAGFEAFF. The chain links TRBV4-2 to TRBJ1-1; D unclear. Trimming took 0 bases from V and 7 from J, leaving 9 bases between them. Germline assignment: CDR1 LGHNA and CDR2 YNFKEQ. This CDR3 has 13 amino acids.

The chain couples TRBV27 to TRBJ2-7; TRBD1 agrees at 7 bases. The CDR3 is made up of 14 amino acids. V trimming: 4 bases; J trimming: 2 bases; junction bases outside the gene matches: 5. Looked up from germline, CDR1 is MNHEY and CDR2 is SMNVEV (reference sequence). This CDR3 is CASSSQGSPYEQYF. In nucleotides, the CDR3 is TGTGCCAGCAGTTCACAGGGGTCCCCCTACGAGCAGTACTTC.

The sample holds a few counts of this clone. V usage is TRBV2 and J usage is TRBJ2-3; 8 nucleotides match TRBD1. CDR1 SNHLY and CDR2 FYNNEI come from the germline V gene. V was pared by 4 bases and J by 2 bases, with 5 bases of the junction left unmatched. This CDR3 has 15 amino acids. CDR3 amino acids: CASSVRGQATDTQYF. The CDR3 DNA sequence: TGTGCCAGCAGTGTGAGGGGACAGGCCACAGATACGCAGTATTTT.

This chain's CDR3 is CASSSVPGERDGYTF. The CDR3 coding sequence is TGTGCCAGCAGTTCTGTCCCAGGGGAACGGGATGGCTACACCTTC. The chain couples TRBV6-6 to TRBJ1-2; D is possibly TRBD1 (6 bases). With 4 bases removed from V and 6 bases from J, the gap between germline ends came to 18 bases. This CDR3 is 15 amino acids long. Germline V gives CDR1 MNHNY, CDR2 SVGAGI (reference sequence).

This clone has a single count. V gene TRBV15 combines with J gene TRBJ1-4, with 7 positions matching TRBD1. Germline V CDR1 and CDR2: LNHNV, YYDKDF (reference sequence). CDR3 length: 15 residues. The V and J ends lost 1 base and 7 bases, in that order; junction bases with no gene match: 6. CDR3 loop: CATSRGQTGREKLFF. The CDR3 DNA follows: TGTGCCACCAGCAGAGGACAGACAGGGCGTGAAAAACTGTTTTTT.

This rearrangement joins TRBV20-1 to TRBJ2-7; TRBD2 might be the D (5 bases). V gave up 1 base and J gave up 11 bases, with 12 bases separating them. Germline CDR1 DFQATT, CDR2 SNEGSKA (reference sequence). The CDR3 has 11 residues. The CDR3 spells CSARVGLGEYF. Written as DNA, the CDR3 is TGCAGTGCTAGAGTCGGCCTCGGGGAGTACTTC.

This clone appeared once. J is TRBJ2-7 and V is TRBV5-4, with D possibly TRBD1 on 5 matching bases. The V gene's germline CDR1 is SGHNT and CDR2 YYREEE (reference sequence). The CDR3 runs to 13 residues. V shed 4 bases and J shed 6 bases, with 14 bases lying between them. Written as DNA, the CDR3 is TGTGCCAGCAGCCCCGAAGGGGTGGCCGAGCAGTACTTC. Its protein product is CASSPEGVAEQYF.

The chain combines TRBV28 with TRBJ2-1; 10 bases map to TRBD1. The germline V gene has CDR1 MDHEN and CDR2 SYDVKM. J lost 1 base, V lost 2 bases, and 5 bases had no gene match. The CDR3 is 17 residues long. This CDR3 is CASSLVGQGRSYNEQFF. The CDR3 DNA reads TGTGCCAGCAGTTTAGTGGGACAGGGGCGATCCTACAATGAGCAGTTCTTC.

The rearrangement uses TRBV19 and TRBJ1-4; D not certain. This CDR3 has 13 residues. V lost 6 bases and J lost 7, with 12 bases in between. Germline CDR1 LNHDA, CDR2 SQIVND (reference sequence). As DNA, the CDR3 is TGTGCCAGTAGGGGTAGGGCGGGTGAAAAACTGTTTTTT. Protein sequence: CASRGRAGEKLFF.

The chain couples TRBV30 to TRBJ1-5; 8 bases are shared with TRBD1. Germline CDR1 GTSNPN, CDR2 SVGIG (reference sequence). CDR3 length: 14 amino acids. V lost 3 bases to trimming and J lost 6 bases; unmatched junction nucleotides: 7. The CDR3 here is CAWRLQGGGQPQHF. The CDR3 DNA reads TGTGCCTGGAGGCTACAGGGGGGAGGTCAGCCCCAGCATTTT.

The rearrangement uses TRBV2 and TRBJ1-5, with a possible D match to TRBD1 (6 bases). The CDR3 contains 13 residues. V shed 7 bases and J shed 4 bases, with 11 bases lying between them. Looked up from germline, CDR1 is SNHLY and CDR2 is FYNNEI. The CDR3, as DNA: TGTGCCAGCATGAGGGGGGGTAATCAGCCCCAGCATTTT. Amino acid sequence: CASMRGGNQPQHF.

Only a few counts were recorded for this clone. The chain employs TRBV9 and TRBJ1-4, with TRBD1 identical over 7 bases. CDR1 is SGDLS, CDR2 YYNGEE, per germline. This CDR3 is built from 15 residues. V was clipped by 2 bases and J by 6 bases; unmatched bases: 7. Here the CDR3 DNA reads TGTGCCAGCAGCGTCCGGACAGGACAATATGAAAAACTGTTTTTT. Protein sequence: CASSVRTGQYEKLFF.

V usage is TRBV3-1 (or the pseudogene TRBV3-2) and J usage is TRBJ2-3; D not certain. Trimming pared 4 bases from V and 0 bases from J, leaving 11 bases between. The CDR3 spans 15 residues. Germline V gene data show CDR1 as LGHDT and CDR2 as YNNKEL (reference sequence). CDR3 amino acids: CASSPRQTSTDTQYF. CDR3 DNA: TGTGCCAGCAGCCCCCGCCAGACTAGCACAGATACGCAGTATTTT.

The chain couples TRBV7-9 to TRBJ2-3, with D perhaps TRBD2 (6 bases). The V gene lost 5 bases and the J gene lost 1 base, with 13 bases spanning the gap. This CDR3 comprises 15 residues. In germline, CDR1 is SEHNR, CDR2 FQNEAQ (reference sequence). The CDR3 DNA follows: TGTGCCAGCAGCCGCGGGATGGGAGGCACAGATACGCAGTATTTT. Protein: CASSRGMGGTDTQYF.

This clone was seen once. This chain connects TRBV29-1 to TRBJ1-1, with D possibly TRBD1 on 6 matching bases. This CDR3 contains 12 residues. CDR1 is SQVTM and CDR2 is ANQGSEA in the germline V gene. V was shortened by 7 bases and J by 3 bases, with 12 bases between the two germline ends. CDR3 in DNA: TGCAGCGCGAGGGGGGGCGACACTGAAGCTTTCTTT. Translated: CSARGGDTEAFF. The variable domain in full, completed from reference TRBV29-1 and TRBJ1-1, reads SAVISQKPSRDICQRGTSLTIQCQVDSQVTMMFWYRQQPGQSLTLIATANQGSEATYESGFVIDKFPISRPNLTFSTLTVSNMSPEDSSIYLCSARGGDTEAFFGQGTRLTVV.

This clone was counted a few times. The CDR3 DNA follows: TGTGCCACCGGACAGGGGGACACTTCGGACGAGCAGTACTTC. Amino acid sequence: CATGQGDTSDEQYF. The rearrangement uses TRBV15 and TRBJ2-7, with 10 bases matching TRBD1. J was trimmed by 5 bases and V by 8 bases; bases with no gene match: 9. The CDR3 is made up of 14 amino acids. Germline lookup yields CDR1 LNHNV and CDR2 YYDKDF (reference sequence). The variable domain in full, with the rest retrieved from reference TRBV15 and TRBJ2-7, is DAMVIQNPRYQVTQFGKPVTLSCSQTLNHNVMYWYQQKSSQAPKLLFHYYDKDFNNEADTPDNFQSRRPNTSFCFLDIRSPGLGDTAMYLCATGQGDTSDEQYFGPGTRLTVT.